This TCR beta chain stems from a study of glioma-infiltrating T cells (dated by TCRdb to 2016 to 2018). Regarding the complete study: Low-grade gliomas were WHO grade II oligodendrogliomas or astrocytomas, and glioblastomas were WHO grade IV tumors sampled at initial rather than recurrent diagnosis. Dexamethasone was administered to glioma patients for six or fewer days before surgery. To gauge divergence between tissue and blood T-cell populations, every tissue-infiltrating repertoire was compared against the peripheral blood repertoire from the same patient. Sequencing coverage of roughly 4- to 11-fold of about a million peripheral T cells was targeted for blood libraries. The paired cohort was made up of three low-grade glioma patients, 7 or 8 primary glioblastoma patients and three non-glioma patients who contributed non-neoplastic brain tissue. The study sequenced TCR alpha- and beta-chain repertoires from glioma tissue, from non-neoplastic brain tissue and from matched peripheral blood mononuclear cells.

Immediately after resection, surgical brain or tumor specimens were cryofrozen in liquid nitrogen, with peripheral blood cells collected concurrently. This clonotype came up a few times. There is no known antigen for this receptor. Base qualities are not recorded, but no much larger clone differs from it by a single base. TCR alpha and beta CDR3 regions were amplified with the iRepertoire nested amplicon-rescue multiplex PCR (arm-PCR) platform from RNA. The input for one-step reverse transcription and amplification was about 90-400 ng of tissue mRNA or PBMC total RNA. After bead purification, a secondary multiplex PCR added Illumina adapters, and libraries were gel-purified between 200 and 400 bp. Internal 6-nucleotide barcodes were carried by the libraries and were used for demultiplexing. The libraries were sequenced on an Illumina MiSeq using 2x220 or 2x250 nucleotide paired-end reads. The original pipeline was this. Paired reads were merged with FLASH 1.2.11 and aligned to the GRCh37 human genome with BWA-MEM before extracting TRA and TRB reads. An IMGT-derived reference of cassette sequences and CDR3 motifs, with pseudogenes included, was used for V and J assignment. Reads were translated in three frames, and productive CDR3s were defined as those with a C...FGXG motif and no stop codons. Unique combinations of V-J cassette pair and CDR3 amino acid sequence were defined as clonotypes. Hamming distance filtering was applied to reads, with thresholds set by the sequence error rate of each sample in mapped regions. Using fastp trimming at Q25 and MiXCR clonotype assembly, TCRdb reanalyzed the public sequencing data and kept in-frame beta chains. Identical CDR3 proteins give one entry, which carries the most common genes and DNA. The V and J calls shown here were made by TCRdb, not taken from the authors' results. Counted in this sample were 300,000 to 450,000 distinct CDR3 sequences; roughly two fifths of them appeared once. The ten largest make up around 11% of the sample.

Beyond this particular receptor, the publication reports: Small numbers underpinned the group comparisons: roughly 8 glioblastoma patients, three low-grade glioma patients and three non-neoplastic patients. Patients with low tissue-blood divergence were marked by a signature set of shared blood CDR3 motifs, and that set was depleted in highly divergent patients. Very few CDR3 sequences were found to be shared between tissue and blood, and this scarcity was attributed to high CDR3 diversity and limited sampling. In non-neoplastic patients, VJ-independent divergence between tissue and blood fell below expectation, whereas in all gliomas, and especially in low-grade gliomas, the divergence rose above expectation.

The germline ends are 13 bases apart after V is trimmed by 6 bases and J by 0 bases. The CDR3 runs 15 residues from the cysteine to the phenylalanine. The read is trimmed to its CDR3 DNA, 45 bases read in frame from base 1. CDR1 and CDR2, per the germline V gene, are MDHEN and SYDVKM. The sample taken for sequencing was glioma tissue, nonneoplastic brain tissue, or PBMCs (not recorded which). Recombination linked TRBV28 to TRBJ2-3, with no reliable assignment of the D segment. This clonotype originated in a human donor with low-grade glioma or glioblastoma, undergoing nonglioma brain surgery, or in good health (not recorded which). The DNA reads TGTGCCAGCAGATCGCGGCTCACTAGCACAGATACGCAGTATTTT. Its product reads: CASRSRLTSTDTQYF.